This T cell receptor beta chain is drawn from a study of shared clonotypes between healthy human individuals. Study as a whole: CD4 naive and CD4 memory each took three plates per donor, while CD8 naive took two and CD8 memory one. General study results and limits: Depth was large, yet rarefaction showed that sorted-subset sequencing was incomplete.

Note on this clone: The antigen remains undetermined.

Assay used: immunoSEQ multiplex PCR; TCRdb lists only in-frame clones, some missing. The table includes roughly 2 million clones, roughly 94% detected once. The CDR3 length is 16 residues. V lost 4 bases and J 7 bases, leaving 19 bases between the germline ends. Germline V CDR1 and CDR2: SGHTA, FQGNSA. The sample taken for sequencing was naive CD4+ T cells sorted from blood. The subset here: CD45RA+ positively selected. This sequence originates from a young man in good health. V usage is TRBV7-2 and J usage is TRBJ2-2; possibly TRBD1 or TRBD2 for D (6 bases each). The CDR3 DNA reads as TGTGCCAGCAGCTCGACGGGGGCCTCCCTTGTCGGGGAGCTGTTTTTT. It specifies CASSSTGASLVGELFF.